These 17 T cell receptor beta chains were all obtained from the same sample, sequenced in a study of radiation and T cells in renal cell carcinoma. Here immunoSEQ multiplex PCR was the method, and the copy in TCRdb shows in-frame clones only, minus some. The sample holds 100,000 to 150,000 clones, over 75% seen once. The time point here: blood 2 weeks post-SBRT. Treatment specified: 15 Gy SBRT to primary tumor, nephrectomy 4 weeks later. The sample in question was blood, obtained from a patient whose treatment included radiotherapy and nephrectomy. The receptor source for this set is a man aged 45 to 65 with renal cell carcinoma.

This clone was seen only once. The chain combines TRBV7-9 with TRBJ2-7; 9 nucleotides line up with TRBD1. CDR1 is SEHNR and CDR2 is FQNEAQ in the germline V gene (reference sequence). This CDR3 spans 14 amino acids. J lost 7 bases, V lost 4 bases, and 8 bases had no gene match. The CDR3: CASSYHGQGREQYF. DNA of the CDR3: TGTGCCAGCAGCTACCACGGACAGGGGAGAGAGCAGTACTTC.

This chain uses TRBV7-9 with TRBJ2-5; tentatively, D is TRBD2 (6 bases). With 5 bases removed from V and 9 bases from J, the gap between germline ends came to 13 bases. The CDR3 is made up of 12 amino acids. Per germline, CDR1 SEHNR and CDR2 FQNEAQ (reference sequence). CDR3 protein: CASSISAGPQYF. CDR3 in DNA: TGTGCCAGCAGCATCAGTGCGGGGCCCCAGTACTTC.

Only one count was recorded for this clone. The genes are TRBV6-5 and TRBJ2-7; 8 bases are shared with TRBD1. CDR1 is MNHEY and CDR2 is SVGAGI in the germline V gene. The CDR3 contains 15 residues. V lost 5 bases, J lost 0 bases, and 6 bases stayed unmatched. CDR3 amino acids: CASSPGDRGSYEQYF. Here the CDR3 DNA reads TGTGCCAGCAGTCCTGGAGACAGGGGCTCCTACGAGCAGTACTTC.

The gene calls are TRBV11-1 and TRBJ1-1; no clear D. The germline V gene has CDR1 SGHAT and CDR2 FQDESV (reference sequence). Trimming cost V 6 bases and J 0 bases, with 11 bases left between them. This CDR3 comprises 14 residues. The CDR3 here is CASSISRVNTEAFF. DNA for the CDR3: TGTGCCAGCAGTATCTCCCGGGTGAACACTGAAGCTTTCTTT.

The chain is built from TRBV2 and TRBJ2-3; D remains ambiguous. CDR1 is SNHLY and CDR2 is FYNNEI in the germline V gene. Trimming took off 2 bases at V and 0 bases at J, with 6 bases between the two ends. This CDR3 region has 14 residues. In DNA, the CDR3 is TGTGCCAGCAGTGAAAGTATGAGCACAGATACGCAGTATTTT. This encodes CASSESMSTDTQYF.

A few counts support this clone. The rearrangement joins TRBV7-9 to TRBJ1-5; D remains unclear. V was shortened by 5 bases and J by 0 bases, with 11 bases between the two germline ends. Germline V gene sequence: CDR1 SEHNR, CDR2 FQNEAQ (reference sequence). The CDR3 loop spans 15 amino acids. The CDR3 protein is CASSQGDYSNQPQHF. CDR3 in DNA: TGTGCCAGCAGCCAAGGAGACTATAGCAATCAGCCCCAGCATTTT.

This clone occurred once. The chain carries TRBV7-2 and TRBJ2-7, with no clear D. Germline lookup yields CDR1 SGHTA and CDR2 FQGNSA. V gave up 2 bases and J gave up 7 bases, with 12 bases separating them. The length of the CDR3 is 13 residues. The CDR3 DNA is TGTGCCAGCAGCTTAACTCGCAGTGGAGAGCAGTACTTC. Residues: CASSLTRSGEQYF.

The sample holds one count of this clone. The gene calls are TRBV7-2 and TRBJ2-5; 10 nucleotides match TRBD1. The CDR3 loop spans 17 amino acids. The V gene end was trimmed by 4 bases and the J gene end by 1 base; junction bases not matched to a gene: 9. Germline V gene lookup returns CDR1 SGHTA and CDR2 FQGNSA. CDR3: CASSWIGTGATQETQYF. The DNA of the CDR3 is TGTGCCAGCAGCTGGATTGGGACAGGGGCGACCCAAGAGACCCAGTACTTC.

The chain employs TRBV7-6 and TRBJ2-7, with D unresolved. This CDR3 region has 13 residues. Trimming removed 0 bases from V and 6 bases from J, with 9 bases in between. Germline V lookup: CDR1 SGHVS, CDR2 FNYEAQ. CDR3: CASSLAVTREQYF. CDR3 nucleotide sequence: TGTGCCAGCAGCTTAGCAGTGACCCGCGAGCAGTACTTC.

The rearrangement links TRBV5-1 to TRBJ2-2; the D is unclear. The germline V gene has CDR1 SGHRS and CDR2 YFSETQ. The CDR3 extends over 17 amino acids. V shed 0 bases and J shed 4 bases, with 16 bases lying between them. CDR3 sequence: CASSLALAGVFTGELFF. As DNA, the CDR3 is TGCGCCAGCAGCTTGGCCTTGGCTGGGGTCTTCACCGGGGAGCTGTTTTTT.

The chain links TRBV18 to TRBJ1-2; 10 bases agree with TRBD1. Germline CDR1 KGHSH, CDR2 LQKENI. CDR3 length: 16 residues. V shed 3 bases, J shed 5 bases, and the junction held 9 bases outside the gene matches. The CDR3 region is CASSPPGTGEIYGYTF. DNA of the CDR3: TGTGCCAGCTCACCTCCTGGGACAGGGGAAATATATGGCTACACCTTC.

This clone was observed a few times. The chain joins TRBV6-5 to TRBJ2-1; a possible D gene is TRBD1 (6 bases). The CDR3 extends over 15 amino acids. V gave up 6 bases and J gave up 0 bases, with 12 bases separating them. Germline V gene data show CDR1 as MNHEY and CDR2 as SVGAGI. This CDR3 reads CASRFTGSSYNEQFF. In DNA, the CDR3 is TGTGCCAGCAGGTTCACAGGGAGCTCCTACAATGAGCAGTTCTTC.

The gene calls are TRBV4-1 and TRBJ2-5, with 7 nucleotides matching TRBD1. This CDR3 has 17 residues. CDR1 is MGHRA and CDR2 is YSYEKL in the germline V gene. V lost 0 bases to trimming and J lost 5 bases; unmatched junction nucleotides: 12. The CDR3 protein is CASSQEGGARGFETQYF. In nucleotides, the CDR3 is TGCGCCAGCAGCCAAGAAGGGGGCGCCAGGGGGTTTGAGACCCAGTACTTC.

The rearrangement uses TRBV10-3 and TRBJ2-7; a weak D match, TRBD1 (5 bases). V was trimmed by 3 bases and J by 5 bases, leaving 8 bases between them. Looked up from germline, CDR1 is ENHRY and CDR2 is SYGVKD. CDR3 size: 12 residues. Here the CDR3 reads CAISEQADEQYF. CDR3 coding DNA: TGTGCCATCAGTGAACAGGCTGACGAGCAGTACTTC.

The CDR3 DNA is TGTGCCAGCTCAGCGGACAATGAGCAGTTCTTC. Protein product: CASSADNEQFF. This chain connects TRBV18 to TRBJ2-1; D is unclear. Germline values: CDR1 KGHSH, CDR2 LQKENI. V lost 5 bases and J lost 5, with 4 bases in between. CDR3 length equals 11 residues.

The J gene is TRBJ2-3, the V gene TRBV9, with a tentative D call TRBD2 (7 bases). Germline lookup yields CDR1 SGDLS and CDR2 YYNGEE. This CDR3 comprises 14 residues. Trimming took 3 bases from V and 4 from J, leaving 12 bases between them. The CDR3 sequence: CASSAVGGPDTQYF. For the CDR3, the DNA is TGTGCCAGCAGCGCCGTCGGGGGGCCAGATACGCAGTATTTT.

The chain combines TRBV5-1 with TRBJ1-6; weak D call: TRBD1 (5 bases). The CDR3 runs 14 residues. CDR1 is SGHRS and CDR2 is YFSETQ in the germline V gene. Trimming pared 3 bases from V and 9 bases from J, leaving 13 bases between. This CDR3 reads CASSSGPGSSPLHF. Written as DNA, the CDR3 is TGCGCCAGCAGCTCGGGGCCGGGGAGTTCACCCCTCCACTTT.